This T cell receptor beta chain was recovered during a study of PD-1 blockade in classical Hodgkin lymphoma. Study context: Patients in the cohort were put on intravenous nivolumab, 3 mg/kg every 2 weeks.

The CDR3 is made up of 10 amino acids. CDR1 SGHDT and CDR2 YYEEEE come from the germline V gene. Trimming removed 8 bases at V and 4 bases at J, with 6 bases between. Findings and caveats of the study: Complete responders matched newly diagnosed patients in baseline diversity. TCR diversity rose significantly by C4D1 in CD4+ but not CD8+ cells. Relative to healthy donors, newly diagnosed patients reportedly had lower baseline TCR diversity, which was reported as lower still in relapsed/refractory patients.

Regarding this clone: Its target is not known.

Using immunoSEQ multiplex PCR, the repertoire was profiled, and TCRdb retains in-frame clones only, with some absent. The data show roughly 50,000 clones, 90% seen once. Noted time point: cycle 4 day 1 (C4D1), after around six weeks of nivolumab. After autologous stem cell transplantation all patients relapsed, and prior brentuximab vedotin exposure differed between cohorts. Material: peripheral blood mononuclear cells (PBMCs), obtained before the fourth cycle of nivolumab. The receptor's source is a human donor with classical Hodgkin lymphoma. The J gene is TRBJ1-2, the V gene TRBV5-6; D not certain. The CDR3 sequence: CARGIYGYTF. Here the CDR3 DNA reads TGTGCCAGGGGGATCTATGGCTACACCTTC. The variable domain in full, completed from reference TRBV5-6 and TRBJ1-2, reads DAGVTQSPTHLIKTRGQQVTLRCSPKSGHDTVSWYQQALGQGPQFIFQYYEEEERQRGNFPDRFSGHQFPNYSSELNVNALLLGDSALYLCARGIYGYTFGSGTRLTVV.